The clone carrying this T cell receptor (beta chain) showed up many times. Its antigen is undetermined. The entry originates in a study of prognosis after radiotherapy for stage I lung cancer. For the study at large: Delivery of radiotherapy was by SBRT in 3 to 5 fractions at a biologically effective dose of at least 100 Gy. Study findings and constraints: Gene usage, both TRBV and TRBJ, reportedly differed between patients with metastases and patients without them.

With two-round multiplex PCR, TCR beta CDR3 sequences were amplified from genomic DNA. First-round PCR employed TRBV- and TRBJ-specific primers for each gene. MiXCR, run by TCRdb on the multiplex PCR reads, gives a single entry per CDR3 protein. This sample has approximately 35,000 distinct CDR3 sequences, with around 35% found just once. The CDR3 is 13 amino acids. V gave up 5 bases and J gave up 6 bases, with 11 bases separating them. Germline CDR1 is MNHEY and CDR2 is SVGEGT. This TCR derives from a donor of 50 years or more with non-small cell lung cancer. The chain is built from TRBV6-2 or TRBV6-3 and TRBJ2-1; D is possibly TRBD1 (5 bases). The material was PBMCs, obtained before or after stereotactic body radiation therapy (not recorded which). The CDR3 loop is CASSMGRGNEQFF. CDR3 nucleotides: TGTGCCAGCAGTATGGGAAGGGGCAATGAGCAGTTCTTC.